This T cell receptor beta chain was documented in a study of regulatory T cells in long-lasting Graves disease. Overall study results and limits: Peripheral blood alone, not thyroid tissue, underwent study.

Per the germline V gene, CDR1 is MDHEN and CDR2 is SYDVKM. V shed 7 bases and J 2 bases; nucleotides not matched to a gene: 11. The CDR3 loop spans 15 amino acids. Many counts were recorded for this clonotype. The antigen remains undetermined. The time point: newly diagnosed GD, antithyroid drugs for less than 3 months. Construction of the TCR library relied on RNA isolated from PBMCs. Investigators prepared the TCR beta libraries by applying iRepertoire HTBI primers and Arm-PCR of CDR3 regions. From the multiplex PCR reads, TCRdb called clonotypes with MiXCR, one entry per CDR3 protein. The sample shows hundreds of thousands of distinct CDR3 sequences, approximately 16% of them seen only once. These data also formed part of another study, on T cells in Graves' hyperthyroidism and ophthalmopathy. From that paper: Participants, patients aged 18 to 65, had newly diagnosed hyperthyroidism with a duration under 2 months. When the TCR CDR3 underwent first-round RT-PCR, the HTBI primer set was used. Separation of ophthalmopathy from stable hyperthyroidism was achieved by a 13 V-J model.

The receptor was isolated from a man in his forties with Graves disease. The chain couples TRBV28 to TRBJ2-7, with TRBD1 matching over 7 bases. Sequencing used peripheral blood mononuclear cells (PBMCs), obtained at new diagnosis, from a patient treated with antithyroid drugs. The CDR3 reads CASTSRRTGAYEQYF. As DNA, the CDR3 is TGTGCCAGCACCTCGCGCCGGACAGGAGCCTACGAGCAGTACTTC.